This T cell receptor beta chain was obtained from a study of metastatic and nonmetastatic thyroid tumors. The wider study: It was across blood and tumor or nodule tissue from malignant and benign thyroid patients that repertoires were compared. Study conclusions and caveats: Patients with malignant thyroid tumors reportedly had significantly higher TCR beta diversity than those with benign nodules, in blood and tumor.

Every patient was untreated before thyroid surgery. The germline CDR1 and CDR2 sequences are DFQATT and SNEGSKA (reference sequence). This CDR3 has 15 amino acids. The V end lost 0 bases, the J end lost 7 bases, and 16 bases lay between the germline ends. Regarding this clone: Antigen unknown.

TCRdb re-called the PCR reads via MiXCR. The data contain some 20,000 clones, less than 15% of them singletons. The chain recombines TRBV20-1 with TRBJ2-1, with D possibly matching TRBD2 (6 bases). The receptor was derived from a male donor with papillary thyroid cancer or a benign thyroid nodule (not recorded which). Some clones in this sample may be carry-over from other donors' samples. Material for sequencing was blood. Here the CDR3 DNA reads TGCAGTGCTAGAGACCTAATCAGACTAGAGAATGAGCAGTTCTTC. As protein: CSARDLIRLENEQFF.